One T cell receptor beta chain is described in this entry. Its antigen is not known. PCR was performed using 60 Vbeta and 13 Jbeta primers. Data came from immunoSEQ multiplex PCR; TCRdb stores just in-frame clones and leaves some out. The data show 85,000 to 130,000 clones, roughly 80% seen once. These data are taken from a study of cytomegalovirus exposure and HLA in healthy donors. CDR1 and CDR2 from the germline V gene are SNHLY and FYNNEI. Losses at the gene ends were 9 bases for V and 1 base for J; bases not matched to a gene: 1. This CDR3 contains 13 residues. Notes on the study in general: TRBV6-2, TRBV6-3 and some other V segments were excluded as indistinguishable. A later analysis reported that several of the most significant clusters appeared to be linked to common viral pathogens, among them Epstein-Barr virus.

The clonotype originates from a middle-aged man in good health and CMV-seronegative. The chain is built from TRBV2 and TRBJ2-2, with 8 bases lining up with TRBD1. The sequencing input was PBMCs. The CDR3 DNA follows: TGTGCCAGTGGGACAGGGAACACCGGGGAGCTGTTTTTT. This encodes CASGTGNTGELFF.